The source of this T cell receptor beta chain is a study of blood T cell repertoires in COVID-19. Study-wide background: Italy, Spain and the United States were the sources of the convalescent and acute COVID-19 samples. PBMCs, B-cell-depleted T cells, or T cells were the source of the cDNA or gDNA that made up the material.

The CDR3 runs to 13 residues. The ends were cut back, 3 bases at V and 4 bases at J, with 9 bases in the middle. Method: immunoSEQ multiplex PCR; TCRdb's copy keeps in-frame clones and lacks some. This repertoire shows some 260,000 clones, approximately 88% found once; its top ten account for about 6.7%. Sequencing was carried out using peripheral blood. This sequence was found in a young woman with COVID-19, enrolled during active disease. The chain employs TRBV12-3 or TRBV12-4 and TRBJ2-5; D remains unclear. CDR3 sequence reads: CASSFPPGETQYF. CDR3 bases: TGTGCCAGCAGTTTTCCCCCCGGAGAGACCCAGTACTTC.